These T cell receptor beta chains were read from a single sample in a study of blood T cell repertoires in COVID-19. TCRdb's copy holds only in-frame clones and misses some; the assay was immunoSEQ multiplex PCR. The profile shows around 140,000 clones, 65% to 90% of them singletons. Specimen: peripheral blood. Every receptor here comes from a human donor in a cohort sampled during active COVID-19. Both conserved end residues are part of each CDR3. Each record gives: clone size, V gene, D gene, J gene, CDR3 DNA, CDR3 protein. A D gene is named only where the DNA matches it firmly. Clone size is not always given. Where it is, it says once, few, many or a class for expanded clones.

clone size: few; V gene: TRBV6-6; D gene: TRBD2; J gene: TRBJ2-3; CDR3 DNA: TGTGCCAGCAGCCAGTCCCCTAGCGGCCGCACAGATACGCAGTATTTT; CDR3 protein: CASSQSPSGRTDTQYF
clone size: NA; V gene: TRBV7-3; D gene: NA; J gene: TRBJ2-5; CDR3 DNA: TGTGCCAGCAGCTTGGCTCCAGGGTCAGGTCAAGAGACCCAGTACTTC; CDR3 protein: CASSLAPGSGQETQYF
clone size: NA; V gene: TRBV12-3/TRBV12-4; D gene: NA; J gene: TRBJ1-1; CDR3 DNA: TGTGCCAGCAGGTCACTGATGAACACTGAAGCTTTCTTT; CDR3 protein: CASRSLMNTEAFF
clone size: few; V gene: TRBV20-1; D gene: TRBD1; J gene: TRBJ1-6; CDR3 DNA: TGCAGTGCTAGTTTAAACCAGGGGGCGTCAGGTTCACCCCTCCACTTT; CDR3 protein: CSASLNQGASGSPLHF
clone size: NA; V gene: TRBV28; D gene: NA; J gene: TRBJ2-3; CDR3 DNA: TGTGCCAGCAGTTTAACTAACGCCCGCACAGATACGCAGTATTTT; CDR3 protein: CASSLTNARTDTQYF
clone size: NA; V gene: TRBV2; D gene: NA; J gene: TRBJ2-1; CDR3 DNA: TGTGCCAGCCAGGACTTTCCCTACAATGAGCAGTTCTTC; CDR3 protein: CASQDFPYNEQFF
clone size: once; V gene: TRBV7-2; D gene: TRBD2; J gene: TRBJ2-7; CDR3 DNA: TGTGCCAGCAGCCCCCCCGGGGGGACCTACGAGCAGTACTTC; CDR3 protein: CASSPPGGTYEQYF
clone size: few; V gene: TRBV7-8; D gene: NA; J gene: TRBJ1-5; CDR3 DNA: TGTGCCAGCAGCTTAGGTCGACAGAATTCACCGAATCAGCCCCAGCATTTT; CDR3 protein: CASSLGRQNSPNQPQHF
clone size: NA; V gene: TRBV6-5; D gene: NA; J gene: TRBJ2-3; CDR3 DNA: TGTGCCAGCAGTCCTCGGGACTTTAACACAGATACGCAGTATTTT; CDR3 protein: CASSPRDFNTDTQYF
clone size: NA; V gene: TRBV24-1; D gene: NA; J gene: TRBJ2-1; CDR3 DNA: TGTGCCACCAGTGATCCACGGACTGTCTACAATGAGCAGTTCTTC; CDR3 protein: CATSDPRTVYNEQFF
clone size: NA; V gene: TRBV5-4; D gene: TRBD2; J gene: TRBJ2-7; CDR3 DNA: TGTGCCAGCAGCTCGGGCCGGACTAGCGGGAGAGGCGAGCAGTACTTC; CDR3 protein: CASSSGRTSGRGEQYF
clone size: NA; V gene: TRBV19; D gene: NA; J gene: TRBJ2-7; CDR3 DNA: TGTGCCAGTAGTATTTCGGGTACGCGAGGTGACTACGAGCAGTACTTC; CDR3 protein: CASSISGTRGDYEQYF
clone size: many; V gene: TRBV7-2; D gene: NA; J gene: TRBJ1-5; CDR3 DNA: TGTGCCAGCAGCGCACAGGGTAGTAATCAGCCCCAGCATTTT; CDR3 protein: CASSAQGSNQPQHF
clone size: NA; V gene: TRBV28; D gene: NA; J gene: TRBJ1-2; CDR3 DNA: TGTGCCAGCAGTTTGGCGGACTATGGCTACACCTTC; CDR3 protein: CASSLADYGYTF
clone size: few; V gene: TRBV7-2; D gene: NA; J gene: TRBJ2-2; CDR3 DNA: TGTGCCAGCAGCTTAGAGACTATTCTCACCGGGGAGCTGTTTTTT; CDR3 protein: CASSLETILTGELFF
clone size: NA; V gene: TRBV6-2/TRBV6-3; D gene: NA; J gene: TRBJ1-1; CDR3 DNA: TGTGCCAGCAGTACCCCAGGGTGGACCAACACTGAAGCTTTCTTT; CDR3 protein: CASSTPGWTNTEAFF
clone size: few; V gene: TRBV5-6; D gene: TRBD1; J gene: TRBJ2-7; CDR3 DNA: TGTGCCAGCAGCTTGCGAGGAGTTGCTTGGACAGGAGATACCTACGAGCAGTACTTC; CDR3 protein: CASSLRGVAWTGDTYEQYF
clone size: NA; V gene: TRBV18; D gene: TRBD2; J gene: TRBJ2-1; CDR3 DNA: TGTGCCAGCTCACCAACTAGCGGGAGTAGTGAGCAGTTCTTC; CDR3 protein: CASSPTSGSSEQFF
clone size: NA; V gene: TRBV28; D gene: TRBD2; J gene: TRBJ2-5; CDR3 DNA: TGTGCCAGCAGTTTTACGACTAGCGGGAGGGAGACCCAGTACTTC; CDR3 protein: CASSFTTSGRETQYF
clone size: NA; V gene: TRBV28; D gene: NA; J gene: TRBJ2-5; CDR3 DNA: TGTGCCAGCAGACTAAGTTCCTTGGGGCGGAACCAAGAGACCCAGTACTTC; CDR3 protein: CASRLSSLGRNQETQYF
clone size: NA; V gene: TRBV19; D gene: TRBD2; J gene: TRBJ2-7; CDR3 DNA: TGTGCCAGTCGGACTAGCGGGAGCCACGAGCAGTACTTC; CDR3 protein: CASRTSGSHEQYF
clone size: NA; V gene: TRBV24-1; D gene: NA; J gene: TRBJ1-3; CDR3 DNA: TGTGGGTCCAGTGACCATACAGGGAGCTCTGGAAACACCATATATTTT; CDR3 protein: CGSSDHTGSSGNTIYF
clone size: NA; V gene: TRBV6-4; D gene: TRBD1; J gene: TRBJ2-7; CDR3 DNA: TGTGCCAGCAGAGAGAGGACAGGGGGCCCCTACGAGCAGTACTTC; CDR3 protein: CASRERTGGPYEQYF
clone size: NA; V gene: TRBV4-1; D gene: TRBD1; J gene: TRBJ2-5; CDR3 DNA: TGCGCCAGCAGCCAGCACAACCGGGACAGGGTGGCGAAGACCCAGTACTTC; CDR3 protein: CASSQHNRDRVAKTQYF
clone size: NA; V gene: TRBV7-6; D gene: NA; J gene: TRBJ2-2; CDR3 DNA: TGTGCCAGCAGCTTAGGTTTGCCTAGCGCGACCGGGGAGCTGTTTTTT; CDR3 protein: CASSLGLPSATGELFF
clone size: NA; V gene: TRBV4-2; D gene: NA; J gene: TRBJ1-6; CDR3 DNA: TGTGCCAGCAGCCAAGACAGTTCTTCACCCCTCCACTTT; CDR3 protein: CASSQDSSSPLHF
clone size: NA; V gene: TRBV9; D gene: NA; J gene: TRBJ1-2; CDR3 DNA: TGTGCCAGCAGCCTGAACTTAGCACCGACTAACTATGGCTACACCTTC; CDR3 protein: CASSLNLAPTNYGYTF
clone size: NA; V gene: TRBV9; D gene: TRBD2; J gene: TRBJ2-7; CDR3 DNA: TGTGCCCGCACCGACCTAGCGGGAGGCTGCGAGCAGTACTTC; CDR3 protein: CARTDLAGGCEQYF
clone size: many; V gene: TRBV27; D gene: NA; J gene: TRBJ2-7; CDR3 DNA: TGTGCCAGCAGTTTAACAGGGTACGAGCAGTACTTC; CDR3 protein: CASSLTGYEQYF
clone size: NA; V gene: TRBV9; D gene: TRBD1; J gene: TRBJ2-2; CDR3 DNA: TGTGCCAGCAGCGCGAGGTGGACAGGCCAGACCGGGGAGCTGTTTTTT; CDR3 protein: CASSARWTGQTGELFF
clone size: NA; V gene: TRBV7-3; D gene: NA; J gene: TRBJ1-1; CDR3 DNA: TGTGCCAGCAGCCGGGACCGGGGGGACACTGAAGCTTTCTTT; CDR3 protein: CASSRDRGDTEAFF
clone size: NA; V gene: TRBV11-2; D gene: NA; J gene: TRBJ2-1; CDR3 DNA: TGTGCCAGCAGCTTGACACTAGCACATCTTTTCAATGAGCAGTTCTTC; CDR3 protein: CASSLTLAHLFNEQFF
clone size: once; V gene: TRBV4-2; D gene: NA; J gene: TRBJ2-5; CDR3 DNA: TGTGCCAGCAGCCAAGCCTCCCAGGGCAGGTACCAAGAGACCCAGTACTTC; CDR3 protein: CASSQASQGRYQETQYF
clone size: once; V gene: TRBV2; D gene: TRBD1; J gene: TRBJ1-4; CDR3 DNA: TGTGCCAGCAGCCGACAGGGGGCAAGAGAAAAACTGTTTTTT; CDR3 protein: CASSRQGAREKLFF
clone size: few; V gene: TRBV3-1/TRBV3-2; D gene: TRBD1; J gene: TRBJ2-3; CDR3 DNA: TGTGCCAGCAGCCTCCATTATACAGGGGCTAGCACAGATACGCAGTATTTT; CDR3 protein: CASSLHYTGASTDTQYF
clone size: NA; V gene: TRBV28; D gene: TRBD1; J gene: TRBJ1-5; CDR3 DNA: TGTGCCAGCAGTTTATTGGGGACAGGGGGATATCAGCCCCAGCATTTT; CDR3 protein: CASSLLGTGGYQPQHF
clone size: NA; V gene: TRBV5-5; D gene: NA; J gene: TRBJ2-1; CDR3 DNA: TGTGCCAGCAGCTTGGACCAGGAGCAGTTCTTC; CDR3 protein: CASSLDQEQFF
clone size: NA; V gene: TRBV5-1; D gene: TRBD2; J gene: TRBJ2-3; CDR3 DNA: TGCGCCAGCAGCGCGGCCGGGACTAGCGGTACAGATACGCAGTATTTT; CDR3 protein: CASSAAGTSGTDTQYF